The sequence of this TCR beta chain was determined in a study of OX40 agonist ivuxolimab in advanced cancers. Study at large: Patients were given ivuxolimab, an antibody that agonizes OX40 (CD134).

The repertoire was sequenced with immunoSEQ multiplex PCR; TCRdb's copy has only in-frame clones and lacks some. The sample yields some 80,000 clones, around 86% seen once. Whole-study results and caveats: The study observed clonal expansion of CD4+ and CD8+ blood T cells by week 6 at 0.1 to 3.0 mg/kg. Some of the lowest clonal expansion was seen in partial responders at 0.1-3.0 mg/kg. CD8+ T cells (on average) carried more expanded clones than CD4+ T cells.

This clone appeared a few times. Its antigen is undetermined. The ends lost 3 bases at V and 4 bases at J; junction bases unmatched: 4. This CDR3 is 15 amino acids long. CDR1 and CDR2 from the germline V gene are SGHNT and YYREEE (reference sequence). This clonotype was obtained from an adult with an advanced solid tumor such as melanoma, head and neck, liver or kidney cancer. The chain employs TRBV5-4 and TRBJ2-5; TRBD2 matches at 12 bases. The material was CD4+ or CD8+ T cells sorted from blood, obtained in a trial of the OX40 agonist ivuxolimab. CDR3 nucleotides: TGTGCCAGCAGCTCCCTAGCGGGAGGGCTAGAGACCCAGTACTTC. Translated: CASSSLAGGLETQYF.